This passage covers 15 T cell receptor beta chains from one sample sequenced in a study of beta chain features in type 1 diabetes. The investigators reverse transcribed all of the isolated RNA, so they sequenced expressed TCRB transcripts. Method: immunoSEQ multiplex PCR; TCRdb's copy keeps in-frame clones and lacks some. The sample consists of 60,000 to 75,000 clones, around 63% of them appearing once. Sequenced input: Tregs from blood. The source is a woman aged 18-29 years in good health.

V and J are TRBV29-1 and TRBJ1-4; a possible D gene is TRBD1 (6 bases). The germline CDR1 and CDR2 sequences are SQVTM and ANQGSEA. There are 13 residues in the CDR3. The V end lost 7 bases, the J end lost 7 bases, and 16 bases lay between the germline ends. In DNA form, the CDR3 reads TGCAGCGCCAGAACAGGGAGTGGTGAAAAACTGTTTTTT. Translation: CSARTGSGEKLFF.

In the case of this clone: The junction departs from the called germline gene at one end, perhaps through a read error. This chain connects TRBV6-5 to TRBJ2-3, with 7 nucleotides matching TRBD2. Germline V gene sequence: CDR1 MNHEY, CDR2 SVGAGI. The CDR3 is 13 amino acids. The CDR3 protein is CASSRDYTYTQYF. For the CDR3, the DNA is TGTGCCAGCAGCCGGGACTACACATATACGCAGTATTTT.

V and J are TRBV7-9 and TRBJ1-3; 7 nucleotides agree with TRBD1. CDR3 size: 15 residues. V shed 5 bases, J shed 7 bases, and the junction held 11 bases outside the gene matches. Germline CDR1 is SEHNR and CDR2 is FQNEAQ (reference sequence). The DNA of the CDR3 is TGTGCCAGCAGCCGAACCGGGACAGTCGCGAACACCATATATTTT. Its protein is CASSRTGTVANTIYF.

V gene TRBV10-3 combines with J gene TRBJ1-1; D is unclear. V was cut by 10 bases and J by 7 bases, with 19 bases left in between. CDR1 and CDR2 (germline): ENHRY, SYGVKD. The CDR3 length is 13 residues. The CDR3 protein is CATTTGSLSEAFF. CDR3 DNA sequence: TGTGCCACTACTACCGGGAGCTTAAGTGAAGCTTTCTTT.

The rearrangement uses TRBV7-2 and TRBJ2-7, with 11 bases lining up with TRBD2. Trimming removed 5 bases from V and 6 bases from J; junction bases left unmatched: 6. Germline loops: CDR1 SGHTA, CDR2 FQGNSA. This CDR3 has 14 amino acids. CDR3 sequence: CASSQLAGAPEQYF. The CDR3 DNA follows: TGTGCCAGCAGCCAACTAGCGGGAGCCCCCGAGCAGTACTTC.

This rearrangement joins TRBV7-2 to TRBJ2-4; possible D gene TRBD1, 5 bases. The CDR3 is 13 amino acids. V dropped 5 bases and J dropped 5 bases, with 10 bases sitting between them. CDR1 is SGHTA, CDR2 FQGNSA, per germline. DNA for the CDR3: TGTGCCAGCAGCGCCGGACAACAAAACATTCAGTACTTC. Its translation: CASSAGQQNIQYF.

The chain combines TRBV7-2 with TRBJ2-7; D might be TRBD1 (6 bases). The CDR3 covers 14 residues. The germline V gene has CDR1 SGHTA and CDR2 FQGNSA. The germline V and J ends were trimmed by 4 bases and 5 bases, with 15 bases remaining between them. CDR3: CASSSGQGWNEQYF. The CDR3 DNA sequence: TGTGCCAGCAGCTCTGGGCAGGGGTGGAACGAGCAGTACTTC.

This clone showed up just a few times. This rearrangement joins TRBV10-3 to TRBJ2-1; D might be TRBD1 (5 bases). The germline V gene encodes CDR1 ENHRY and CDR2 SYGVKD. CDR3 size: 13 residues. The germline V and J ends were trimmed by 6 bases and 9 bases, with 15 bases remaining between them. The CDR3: CAIRGADGAEQFF. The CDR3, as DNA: TGTGCCATCAGAGGGGCAGACGGTGCTGAGCAGTTCTTC.

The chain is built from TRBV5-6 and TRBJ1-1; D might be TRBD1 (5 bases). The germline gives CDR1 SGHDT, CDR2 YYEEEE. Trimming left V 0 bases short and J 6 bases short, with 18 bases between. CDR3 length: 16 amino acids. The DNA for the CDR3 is TGTGCCAGCAGCTTGGCCCCGGGACTAATAAACGCTGAAGCTTTCTTT. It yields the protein CASSLAPGLINAEAFF.

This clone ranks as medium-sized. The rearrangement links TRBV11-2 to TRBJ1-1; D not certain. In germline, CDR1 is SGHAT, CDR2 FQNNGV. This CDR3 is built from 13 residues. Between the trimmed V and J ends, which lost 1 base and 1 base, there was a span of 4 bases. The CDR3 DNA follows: TGTGCCAGCAGCTTAGGCAGGAACACTGAAGCTTTCTTT. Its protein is CASSLGRNTEAFF. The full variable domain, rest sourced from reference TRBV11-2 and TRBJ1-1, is EAGVAQSPRYKIIEKRQSVAFWCNPISGHATLYWYQQILGQGPKLLIQFQNNGVVDDSQLPKDRFSAERLKGVDSTLKIQPAKLEDSAVYLCASSLGRNTEAFFGQGTRLTVV.

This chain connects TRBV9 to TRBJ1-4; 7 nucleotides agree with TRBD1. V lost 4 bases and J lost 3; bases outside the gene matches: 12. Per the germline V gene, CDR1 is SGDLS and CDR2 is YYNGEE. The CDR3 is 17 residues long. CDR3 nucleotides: TGTGCCAGCAGCCCCACGCAGGACAGGAGGGCTAATGAAAAACTGTTTTTT. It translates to CASSPTQDRRANEKLFF.

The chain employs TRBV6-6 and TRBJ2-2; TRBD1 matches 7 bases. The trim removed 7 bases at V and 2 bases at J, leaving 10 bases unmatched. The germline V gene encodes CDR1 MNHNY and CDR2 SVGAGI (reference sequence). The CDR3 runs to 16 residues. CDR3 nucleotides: TGTGCCAGCACTCACGGTGGGACAGCAAACACCGGGGAGCTGTTTTTT. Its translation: CASTHGGTANTGELFF.

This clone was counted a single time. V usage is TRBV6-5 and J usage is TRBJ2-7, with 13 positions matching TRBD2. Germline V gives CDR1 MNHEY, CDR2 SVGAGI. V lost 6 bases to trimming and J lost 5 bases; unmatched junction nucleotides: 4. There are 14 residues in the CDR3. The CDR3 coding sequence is TGTGCCAGCAGCCATACTAGCGGGAGGGACGAGCAGTACTTC. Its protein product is CASSHTSGRDEQYF.

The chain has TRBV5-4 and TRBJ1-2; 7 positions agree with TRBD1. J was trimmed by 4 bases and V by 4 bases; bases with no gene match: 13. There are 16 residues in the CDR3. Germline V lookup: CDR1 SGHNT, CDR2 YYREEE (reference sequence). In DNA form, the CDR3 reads TGTGCCAGCAGCCTGCTACAGGGGACGCCCTCCTATGGCTACACCTTC. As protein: CASSLLQGTPSYGYTF.

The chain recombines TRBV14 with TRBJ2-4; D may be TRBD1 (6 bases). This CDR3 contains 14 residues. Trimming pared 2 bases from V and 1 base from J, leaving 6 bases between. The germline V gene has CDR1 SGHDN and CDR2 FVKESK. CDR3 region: CASSQQGAKNIQYF. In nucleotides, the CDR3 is TGTGCCAGCAGCCAACAGGGGGCCAAAAACATTCAGTACTTC.